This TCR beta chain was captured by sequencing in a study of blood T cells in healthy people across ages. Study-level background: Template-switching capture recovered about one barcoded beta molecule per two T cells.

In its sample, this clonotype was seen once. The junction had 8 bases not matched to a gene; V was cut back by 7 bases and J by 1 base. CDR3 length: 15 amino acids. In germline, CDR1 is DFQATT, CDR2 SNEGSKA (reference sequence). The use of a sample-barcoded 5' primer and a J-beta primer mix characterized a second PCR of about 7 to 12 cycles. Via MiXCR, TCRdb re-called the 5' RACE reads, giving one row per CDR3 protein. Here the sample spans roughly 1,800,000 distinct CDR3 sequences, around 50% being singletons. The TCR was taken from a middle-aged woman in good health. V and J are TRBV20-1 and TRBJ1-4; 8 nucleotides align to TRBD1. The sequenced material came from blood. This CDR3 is CSGVQGAITNEKLFF. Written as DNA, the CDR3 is TGCAGTGGAGTGCAGGGGGCGATAACTAATGAAAAACTGTTTTTT.